This T cell receptor beta chain was sequenced in a study of T-cell memory formation after mild COVID-19. From germline, CDR1 is SQVTM and CDR2 ANQGSEA. Trimming removed 3 bases from V and 0 bases from J; junction bases left unmatched: 7. CDR3 size: 15 residues. General study findings and limits: In pre-infection memory, a portion of responding clones appeared, which suggested that cross-reactive memory joined. The authors did not confirm SARS-CoV-2 specificity of second-wave clones peaking day 37.

Barcoded TCR alpha and TCR beta cDNA libraries with UMIs came from 5'RACE using constant-segment primers. From the 5' RACE reads, TCRdb called clonotypes with MiXCR, one entry per CDR3 protein. The table lists approximately 490,000 distinct CDR3 sequences, roughly 21% of them singletons. There are a few counts of this clonotype. Its antigen is not known. The sequenced sample consisted of PBMCs or a T cell subset sorted from them (not recorded which). The sequence came from an adult woman who had mild COVID-19 (a few samples of this study predate the infection). Cell type and time point are not known. This chain joins TRBV29-1 and TRBJ2-7, with 8 bases that match TRBD1. The CDR3 here is CSVDLGQGFSYEQYF. As DNA, the CDR3 is TGCAGCGTTGACCTCGGACAGGGATTCTCCTACGAGCAGTACTTC.